This paragraph covers one T cell receptor beta chain sequence. Original methodology: It was from reference gene primer amplification that nucleated cell counts were estimated. The protocol was immunoSEQ multiplex PCR, while the TCRdb copy is restricted to in-frame clones and leaves out a portion. From that table come the V and J calls and clone size; the DNA was used to work out D and trimming. The repertoire consists of tens of thousands of clones, with approximately 82% occurring once and the leading ten covering roughly an eighth. Germline V gives CDR1 ENHRY, CDR2 SYGVKD. The CDR3 is 17 amino acids. V gave up 0 bases and J gave up 0 bases; unmatched junction bases: 5. The sample comes from a study of blood T cell repertoires in COVID-19. Background on the study: From the United States, Italy and Spain came samples of acute and convalescent COVID-19. T cells, B-cell-depleted T cells, or PBMCs supplied cDNA or gDNA.

This clonotype was obtained from a human donor in a cohort sampled during active COVID-19. Sequencing was done on a sample of peripheral blood. This chain uses TRBV10-3 with TRBJ2-1; TRBD2 aligns across 7 bases. Written as DNA, the CDR3 is TGTGCCATCAGTGAGTCGGGGCGGGGGAACTCCTACAATGAGCAGTTCTTC. Translating it yields CAISESGRGNSYNEQFF.